A selection of T cell receptor beta chains follows, all from one sample in a study of identical twins. One entry per CDR3 protein results from TCRdb running MiXCR on the 5' RACE reads. The table records more than 400,000 distinct CDR3 sequences, approximately 16% of them present only once. The same sample was also studied in work on yellow fever vaccine responses in identical twins.

The material sequenced was CD4+ T cells sorted from blood. The receptors shown here come from a young woman in good health. The CDR3 runs from the conserved cysteine through the conserved F or W. The D gene is left open where the match is weak. Some rows mark clone size as missing; the rest say once, few, many or name a class of expanded clone.

j_call	v_call	d_call	clone_size	cdr3_nt	cdr3_aa
TRBJ2-7	TRBV12-3/TRBV12-4	NA	few	TGTGCCAGCAGCGGACAACATACTAAGCCGGCCTACGAGCAGTACTTC	CASSGQHTKPAYEQYF
TRBJ2-5	TRBV12-2	NA	NA	TGTGCAAGTCGCTTAGCGGGACGGATGCAAGAGACCCAGTACTTC	CASRLAGRMQETQYF
TRBJ2-1	TRBV4-1	TRBD2	few	TGCGCCAGCAGCCCCCAAGTGGGGCTAGCGGGGCGCAATGAGCAGTTCTTC	CASSPQVGLAGRNEQFF
TRBJ2-3	TRBV12-2	NA	NA	TGTGCAAGTCGCTTAGCTAAAGGTAGCGGGAGCCCCGGGTGGTGGACAGATACGCAGTATTTT	CASRLAKGSGSPGWWTDTQYF
TRBJ2-5	TRBV20-1	NA	NA	TGCAGTGCCCCGGGCCCAGTGGTAGAGACCCAGTACTTC	CSAPGPVVETQYF
TRBJ2-1	TRBV13	NA	NA	TGTGCCAGCAGCCGAGGTGGGGTCGTAGCCTACAATGAGCAGTTCTTC	CASSRGGVVAYNEQFF
TRBJ2-7	TRBV10-2	NA	few	TGCGCCAGCAGAGACCTGGACGGAACCTACGAGCAGTACTTC	CASRDLDGTYEQYF
TRBJ1-1	TRBV2	TRBD1	NA	TGTGCCAGCAGAGACCAGGGGGCTAACACTGAAGCTTTCTTT	CASRDQGANTEAFF
TRBJ2-1	TRBV4-1	NA	NA	TGCGCCAGCAGCCAAGACGGTACGGCTTTGGATGAGCAGTTCTTC	CASSQDGTALDEQFF
TRBJ2-2	TRBV9	NA	few	TGTGCCAGCAGCCCCCGACCTCTAGCTGGGGCGGCCGGGGAGCTGTTTTTT	CASSPRPLAGAAGELFF
TRBJ2-1	TRBV20-1	TRBD2	NA	TGCAGTGCTAGAGAAAGACTAGCGGGATTCTACAATGAGCAGTTCTTC	CSARERLAGFYNEQFF
TRBJ1-6	TRBV20-1	NA	many	TGCAGTGCTAGTCCGTCACGCTCCTATAATTCACCCCTCCACTTT	CSASPSRSYNSPLHF
TRBJ2-5	TRBV5-1	NA	few	TGCGCCAGCAGGAATATGACACTCAATCAAGAGACCCAGTACTTC	CASRNMTLNQETQYF
TRBJ2-5	TRBV6-1	NA	few	TGTGCCAGCCGACTTCGCGGACGCCAAGAGACCCAGTACTTC	CASRLRGRQETQYF
TRBJ2-3	TRBV11-2	TRBD1	few	TGTGCCAGCAGCCCAGGGGGAAAGAGCACAGATACGCAGTATTTT	CASSPGGKSTDTQYF
TRBJ2-1	TRBV20-1	NA	few	TGCAGTGCTAGGAATCAATGGAGGACTTGGGACAATGAGCAGTTCTTC	CSARNQWRTWDNEQFF
TRBJ2-2	TRBV29-1	TRBD1	NA	TGCAGCGTTGGCCGGGACAGAGCGCCCGGGGAGCTGTTTTTT	CSVGRDRAPGELFF
TRBJ2-5	TRBV24-1	TRBD1	few	TGTGCCACCAGTGAAGGGACAGGATTACAAGAGACCCAGTACTTC	CATSEGTGLQETQYF
TRBJ2-1	TRBV10-3	TRBD1	NA	TGTGCCATCGGACCGACAGGGTCGAATGAGCAGTTCTTC	CAIGPTGSNEQFF
TRBJ2-1	TRBV19	TRBD2	NA	TGTGCCAGTAAAGTATGGGAGGGCAATGAGCAGTTCTTC	CASKVWEGNEQFF
TRBJ2-5	TRBV7-2	NA	NA	TGTGCCAGCAACCTTGGTGGTTTTAGGTACCAAGAGACCCAGTACTTC	CASNLGGFRYQETQYF
TRBJ2-1	TRBV2	NA	few	TGTGCCAGCAGTGAAGCGTTACTAACTACAGGCGATGAGCAGTTCTTC	CASSEALLTTGDEQFF
TRBJ1-1	TRBV12-3/TRBV12-4	NA	NA	TGTGCCAGCAGTTTAAGTCAATCGGGTTCTGAAGCTTTCTTT	CASSLSQSGSEAFF
TRBJ2-5	TRBV4-1	TRBD1	few	TGCGCCAGCAGCCACAGGACAGGGTTGGAGACCCAGTACTTC	CASSHRTGLETQYF
TRBJ1-1	TRBV4-1	TRBD1	NA	TGCGCCAGCAGCCAAGTAGACAGGGACACTGAAGCTTTCTTT	CASSQVDRDTEAFF
TRBJ2-7	TRBV15	NA	few	TGTGCCACCAGCAGAGACTACTACTACGAGCAGTACTTC	CATSRDYYYEQYF
TRBJ1-5	TRBV6-1	NA	few	TGTGCCAGCAGTCGGGGGTCCCCTGGCCAGCCCCAGCATTTT	CASSRGSPGQPQHF
TRBJ2-1	TRBV11-2	NA	few	TGTGCCAGCAGTCGTCCTGGAACCTACAATGAGCAGTTCTTC	CASSRPGTYNEQFF
TRBJ2-1	TRBV28	TRBD2	NA	TGTGCCAGCAGACCTCGGACTAGCGGGAGAGGGGGGGTAGGTGAGCAGTTCTTC	CASRPRTSGRGGVGEQFF
TRBJ2-3	TRBV6-2/TRBV6-3	NA	NA	TGTGCCAGCAGTAGACAGCGACTTAGCACAGATACGCAGTATTTT	CASSRQRLSTDTQYF
TRBJ1-1	TRBV2	NA	NA	TGTGCCAGCAGTGAAGCACTTACCCCTGAAGCTTTCTTT	CASSEALTPEAFF
TRBJ2-1	TRBV5-1	TRBD2	NA	TGCGCCAGCAGCCCGACTAGCGGGAGCCATGAGCAGTTCTTC	CASSPTSGSHEQFF
TRBJ2-2	TRBV20-1	NA	NA	TGCAGTGCTAGAGATCTGGACAAGAACACCGGGGAGCTGTTTTTT	CSARDLDKNTGELFF
TRBJ2-2	TRBV5-6	TRBD2	NA	TGTGCCAGCAGCTTGGCCTCGTCTAGCGGGAGCCCCGGGGAGCTGTTTTTT	CASSLASSSGSPGELFF
TRBJ1-2	TRBV5-1	NA	once	TGCGCCAGCAGCTTGCACGGCTACACCTTC	CASSLHGYTF
TRBJ1-5	TRBV20-1	NA	NA	TGCAGTGCCGGAGATCAGCCCCAGCATTTT	CSAGDQPQHF
TRBJ2-2	TRBV12-3/TRBV12-4	TRBD1	many	TGTGCCAGCAGTGGACAGGGGGCTACCGGGGAGCTGTTTTTT	CASSGQGATGELFF
TRBJ2-1	TRBV12-3/TRBV12-4	TRBD2	few	TGTGCCAGCAATGTCGGACTAGCGGATTACAATGAGCAGTTCTTC	CASNVGLADYNEQFF
TRBJ2-1	TRBV28	NA	NA	NA	CASSSSGGGKVEQFF
TRBJ2-3	TRBV3-1	TRBD2	NA	TGTGCCAGCAGCGAAAGAGTAGCGGGGGCCAGGGACACAGATACGCAGTATTTT	CASSERVAGARDTDTQYF
TRBJ2-3	TRBV7-6	TRBD2	few	TGTGCCAGCAGCTTAACCAGCGAAGGACTAGTTACGCAGTATTTT	CASSLTSEGLVTQYF
TRBJ2-1	TRBV15	NA	NA	TGTGCCACCAGCAGAGATCGAGATAGCGGCAACAATGAGCAGTTCTTC	CATSRDRDSGNNEQFF
TRBJ2-1	TRBV7-9	NA	many	TGTGCCAGCAACAGGTACAATGAGCAGTTCTTC	CASNRYNEQFF
TRBJ2-1	TRBV18	NA	many	TGTGCCAGCTCACCCGCAGGGGATGAGTACAATGAGCAGTTCTTC	CASSPAGDEYNEQFF
TRBJ2-7	TRBV12-3/TRBV12-4	TRBD2	NA	TGTGCCAGCAGTTCCCCTAGCGGGATCCTAGGGGAGCAGTACTTC	CASSSPSGILGEQYF
TRBJ1-1	TRBV10-3	TRBD1	few	TGTGCCATAAGACAGGGGGCTGGCACTGAAGCTTTCTTT	CAIRQGAGTEAFF
TRBJ2-1	TRBV4-1	NA	few	TGCGCCAGCAGCCAAGAAGCAACTAGCCCCTACAATGAGCAGTTCTTC	CASSQEATSPYNEQFF
TRBJ1-2	TRBV7-8	NA	few	TGTGCCAGCAGCTTAGTACAGGCTCAAGGCCATGGCTACACCTTC	CASSLVQAQGHGYTF
TRBJ2-1	TRBV6-1	NA	few	TGTGCCAGCAGCCAAGCTAGGGGCTCCTACAATGAGCAGTTCTTC	CASSQARGSYNEQFF
TRBJ1-2	TRBV7-9	NA	few	TGTGCCAGCAGCCCAAACACTCTGGGGGGCTATGGCTACACCTTC	CASSPNTLGGYGYTF
TRBJ2-1	TRBV5-1	NA	NA	TGCGCCAGCAGCTTGGGGGACTGGATCTACAATGAGCAGTTCTTC	CASSLGDWIYNEQFF
TRBJ2-3	TRBV5-1	TRBD2	many	TGCGCCAGCAGCGCCCTAACTAGCGGGGGTGTATATAGCACAGATACGCAGTATTTT	CASSALTSGGVYSTDTQYF
TRBJ2-2	TRBV5-1	TRBD1	many	TGCGCCAGCAGCCCGGGGACAGCGAACACCGGGGAGCTGTTTTTT	CASSPGTANTGELFF
TRBJ2-1	TRBV20-1	NA	few	TGCAGTGCTAGAGATCCCGGGACCACCCAAGCGGGTGAGCAGTTCTTC	CSARDPGTTQAGEQFF
TRBJ1-1	TRBV3-1	NA	NA	TGTGCCAGCAGCCAAGTGGGCAAGAACACTGAAGCTTTCTTT	CASSQVGKNTEAFF
TRBJ2-3	TRBV19	TRBD2	NA	TGTGCCAGTAGTATCTGGGGGCTAGCGGGAGATACGCAGTATTTT	CASSIWGLAGDTQYF
TRBJ1-4	TRBV4-1	NA	few	TGCGCCAGCAGCCAAGGGGTTCTGGAAAAACTGTTTTTT	CASSQGVLEKLFF